These 15 T cell receptor beta chains share one sample of origin, sequenced in a study of CXCR3-negative and CXCR3-positive naive CD8 T cells. 5' RACE that incorporated UMI labels was used to prepare the TRB cDNA libraries. Reprocessing the 5' RACE reads, TCRdb reports a single entry for every CDR3 protein and omits DNA. This sample's table reports approximately 100,000 distinct CDR3 sequences. Study outcomes and limitations: The study found more hydrophobic TRB CDR3s in CXCR3-positive naive cells than in CXCR3-negative naive cells.

For these receptors, no antigen is known. Sequencing was performed on naive CXCR3+ CD8+ T cells from blood. As for subset: CD45RO-CCR7+CD27+CD95- naive CD8+ T cells expressing CXCR3 (TNR3+). These receptors were taken from a human donor in good health. Some clones in this sample may be carry-over from other donors' samples.

The chain uses TRBV2 and TRBJ2-7; with no DNA, the TCRdb D assignment of TRBD1 cannot be verified. This CDR3 comprises 15 residues. The germline gives CDR1 SNHLY, CDR2 FYNNEI. CDR3 protein: CASSEDPGSSYEQYF.

The chain carries TRBV20-1 and TRBJ1-2; TCRdb names TRBD1, which stays unverified in the absence of DNA. There are 15 residues in the CDR3. Germline V gives CDR1 DFQATT, CDR2 SNEGSKA (reference sequence). CDR3 residues: CSARDQEGQPWGYTF.

The chain employs TRBV6-4 and TRBJ2-1. The CDR3 consists of 13 residues. CDR1 is MRHNA and CDR2 is SNTAGT in the germline V gene. CDR3: CASSDLPRNEQFF.

The chain employs TRBV29-1 and TRBJ2-5; lacking DNA, the TRBD2 call made by TCRdb goes unchecked. The CDR3 totals 14 residues. Germline V CDR1 and CDR2: SQVTM, ANQGSEA. CDR3: CSVEAGEGQETQYF.

The V and J genes are TRBV30 and TRBJ2-2. Germline V gene lookup returns CDR1 GTSNPN and CDR2 SVGIG (reference sequence). This CDR3 region has 13 residues. CDR3 protein: CAWSVVAASELFF.

V and J are TRBV5-4 and TRBJ2-5; the TCRdb D gene call, TRBD2, has no DNA to confirm it. Germline V gene sequence: CDR1 SGHNT, CDR2 YYREEE (reference sequence). The CDR3 length is 15 residues. The CDR3 loop reads CASSSRGSGPETQYF.

This chain joins TRBV27 and TRBJ1-5; with no DNA, the TCRdb D assignment of TRBD1 cannot be verified. The CDR3 is 13 residues long. In germline, CDR1 is MNHEY, CDR2 SMNVEV (reference sequence). The CDR3 region is CASSSAPGQPQHF.

V and J are TRBV5-1 and TRBJ2-1; no DNA is available, so the TRBD1 call from TCRdb remains unchecked. The CDR3 has 15 residues. Germline loops: CDR1 SGHRS, CDR2 YFSETQ. CDR3 protein: CASSLDGTDYNEQFF.

The rearrangement uses TRBV4-1 and TRBJ2-7. This CDR3 has 14 amino acids. From germline, CDR1 is MGHRA and CDR2 YSYEKL. This chain's CDR3 is CDSSQVTGNYEQYF.

The chain links TRBV3-1 to TRBJ2-5; TCRdb indicates TRBD1, and absent DNA this call remains unverified. CDR3 length: 15 residues. The germline CDR1 and CDR2 sequences are LGHDT and YNNKEL (reference sequence). CDR3 residues: CASSQDPGQGQAQYF.

This chain links TRBV6-6 with TRBJ1-2; without DNA, the TCRdb call of TRBD1 cannot be checked. The CDR3 contains 17 residues. Per the germline V gene, CDR1 is MNHNY and CDR2 is SVGAGI (reference sequence). CDR3 amino acids: CASSYSLSPDRGHGYTF.

The V and J genes are TRBV10-3 and TRBJ2-1; TCRdb's D call of TRBD2 is untestable without DNA. CDR3 size: 16 residues. Per germline, CDR1 ENHRY and CDR2 SYGVKD. The CDR3: CAISESGTSGYNEQFF.

The J gene is TRBJ2-1, the V gene TRBV9; TCRdb returns TRBD1, unconfirmable since there is no DNA. The CDR3 has 15 residues. Germline V gene data show CDR1 as SGDLS and CDR2 as YYNGEE. The chain's CDR3 is CASTSGGSAYNEQFF.

This chain uses TRBV29-1 with TRBJ1-2. The CDR3 has 14 amino acids. From germline, CDR1 is SQVTM and CDR2 ANQGSEA. The chain's CDR3 is CSVDGEPESYGYTF.

This sequence joins TRBV7-9 and TRBJ2-5; TCRdb's D call, TRBD1, is unchecked because there is no DNA. The CDR3 runs 11 residues. Per the germline V gene, CDR1 is SEHNR and CDR2 is FQNEAQ (reference sequence). CDR3: CASSSPGDQYF.